This record concerns one T cell receptor beta chain sequence. The target antigen is unknown. The authors took PBMCs from 10 ml fresh peripheral blood. This CDR3 comprises 15 residues. Trimming removed 2 bases at V and 5 bases at J, with 15 bases between. The V gene's germline CDR1 is KGHSH and CDR2 LQKENI. This sample is part of a study of T cells in Graves' hyperthyroidism and ophthalmopathy. Points from the study as a whole: Through a model of 13 V-J features, ophthalmopathy was separated from stable hyperthyroidism. Ophthalmopathy, which appeared later, was predicted by the model a median approximately 6.7 months before onset.

Using RNA transcripts as the source, TCR beta CDR3 regions were amplified. Carried out on the TCR CDR3, a first-round RT-PCR used the HTBI primer set. TCRdb analysed the multiplex PCR reads with MiXCR anew, one entry per CDR3 protein. The sample lists hundreds of thousands of distinct CDR3 sequences; over 15% were seen once. V and J are TRBV18 and TRBJ2-5; D is perhaps TRBD1 (6 bases). Sequencing was done on a sample of blood. This clonotype was obtained from a woman under 30 with Graves' hyperthyroidism. CDR3 bases: TGTGCCAGCTCACCATCCCCAGGGGCTTTGGAGACCCAGTACTTC. Translation gives CASSPSPGALETQYF. Full variable domain (remainder filled in from reference TRBV18 and TRBJ2-5): NAGVMQNPRHLVRRRGQEARLRCSPMKGHSHVYWYRQLPEEGLKFMVYLQKENIIDESGMPKERFSAEFPKEGPSILRIQQVVRGDSAAYFCASSPSPGALETQYFGPGTRLLVL.